This T cell receptor (beta chain) was sequenced for a study of identical twins. The germline CDR1 and CDR2 sequences are MNHNS and SASEGT. The CDR3 is made up of 14 amino acids. Trimming took 6 bases from V and 4 from J; bases not matched to a gene: 8. As to this clonotype: Its antigen is still unknown.

A single record per CDR3 protein comes from TCRdb applying MiXCR to the 5' RACE reads. Among approximately 490,000 distinct CDR3 sequences listed, 20% to 25% were seen once. There were only healthy Caucasians among the donors. Study outcomes and limitations: Beta clonotypes that were abundant in cord blood contained fewer insertions, a pattern absent from memory repertoires.

A further study also used this sample, focusing on yellow fever vaccine responses in identical twins.

The TCR was taken from a young woman in good health. The genes are TRBV6-1 and TRBJ1-2, with 7 bases lining up with TRBD1. Sequences were obtained from CD4+ T cells sorted from blood. The CDR3 region has the DNA TGTGCCAGCAGAATTCCAGGGGGAGGCTATGGCTACACCTTC. This sequence encodes CASRIPGGGYGYTF.